A single T cell receptor beta chain is shown here with its context. The data were taken from a study of cytomegalovirus exposure and HLA in healthy donors. In the PCR, 60 Vbeta and 13 Jbeta primers were used. The protocol was immunoSEQ multiplex PCR, while the TCRdb copy is restricted to in-frame clones and leaves out a portion. The data contain roughly 120,000 clones, approximately 80% of them singletons. This TCR was sampled from a human donor in good health. Sequencing was performed on PBMCs.

This CDR3 is CASSGGGVTYEQYF. CDR3 in DNA: TGTGCCAGCAGCGGCGGGGGGGTCACCTACGAGCAGTACTTC. The chain couples TRBV7-9 to TRBJ2-5; TRBD2 matches at 9 bases. The J call may not be correct, given that the DNA end is closer to TRBJ2-7. The CDR3 spans 14 residues. The germline CDR1 and CDR2 sequences are SEHNR and FQNEAQ (reference sequence).